A single sample gave rise to the 25 T cell receptor beta chains below, sequenced in a study of shared clonotypes between healthy human individuals. Method: immunoSEQ multiplex PCR; TCRdb's copy keeps in-frame clones and lacks some. The sample consists of about 490,000 clones, roughly 85% of them appearing once. What was sequenced was PBMCs. These receptors all stem from a woman aged 40 to 50 in good health. Some clones in this sample may be carry-over from other donors' samples.

The chain uses TRBV5-6 and TRBJ2-1; TRBD1 aligns across 8 bases. V lost 0 bases and J lost 2; bases outside the gene matches: 4. This CDR3 region has 16 residues. Germline lookup yields CDR1 SGHDT and CDR2 YYEEEE. The CDR3 region is CASSLGTGTPYNEQFF. CDR3 in DNA: TGTGCCAGCAGCTTGGGGACAGGGACCCCCTACAATGAGCAGTTCTTC.

The chain combines TRBV7-6 with TRBJ1-1; 7 bases agree with TRBD1. CDR1 SGHVS and CDR2 FNYEAQ come from the germline V gene. The CDR3 spans 15 residues. The trim removed 5 bases at V and 2 bases at J, leaving 8 bases unmatched. CDR3 bases: TGTGCCAGCAGCCTTTTCGGGACAGCCAACACTGAAGCTTTCTTT. It codes for CASSLFGTANTEAFF. Together with reference TRBV7-6 and TRBJ1-1, the CDR3 gives the full variable domain: GAGVSQSPRYKVTKRGQDVALRCDPISGHVSLYWYRQALGQGPEFLTYFNYEAQQDKSGLPNDRFSAERPEGSISTLTIQRTEQRDSAMYRCASSLFGTANTEAFFGQGTRLTVV.

This clone was counted a few times. Within the sample, other DNA sequences also encode this same CDR3. The V call is TRBV6-5, the J call TRBJ1-4; D gene unclear. CDR1 is MNHEY, CDR2 SVGAGI, per germline. There are 13 residues in the CDR3. Trimming took off 2 bases at V and 5 bases at J, with 6 bases between the two ends. Here the CDR3 reads CASSYSRNEKLFF. In DNA, the CDR3 is TGTGCCAGCAGTTACAGCAGAAATGAAAAACTGTTTTTT.

The V and J genes are TRBV7-9 and TRBJ2-1; D perhaps matches TRBD2 (6 bases). Trimming took off 8 bases at V and 2 bases at J, with 16 bases between the two ends. CDR3 size: 15 residues. CDR1 SEHNR and CDR2 FQNEAQ come from the germline V gene (reference sequence). The CDR3 sequence is CASESGALAYNEQFF. CDR3 bases: TGTGCCAGCGAGTCGGGAGCCTTGGCCTACAATGAGCAGTTCTTC.

With regard to this clone: It may be a read error: a sequence one base away is much more abundant. The rearrangement uses TRBV7-3 and TRBJ2-1; D is unresolved. V lost 5 bases to trimming and J lost 4 bases, with 6 bases between them. The CDR3 is made up of 12 amino acids. Per the germline V gene, CDR1 is SGHTA and CDR2 is FQGTGA. In DNA, the CDR3 is TGTGCCAGCAGCCAGCAGTACAATGAGCAGTTCTTC. Residues: CASSQQYNEQFF.

The chain joins TRBV19 to TRBJ2-7; 8 bases are shared with TRBD1. Looked up from germline, CDR1 is LNHDA and CDR2 is SQIVND (reference sequence). This CDR3 is 14 amino acids long. V shed 3 bases and J 0 bases; nucleotides not matched to a gene: 1. CDR3 coding DNA: TGTGCCAGTAGTATCGGGACAGGCTCCTACGAGCAGTACTTC. Translated: CASSIGTGSYEQYF.

The V call is TRBV10-1, the J call TRBJ2-3; D tentatively fits TRBD1 or TRBD2 (6 bases each). The CDR3 runs to 16 residues. In germline, CDR1 is WNHNN, CDR2 SYGVQD (reference sequence). With 0 bases removed from V and 3 bases from J, the gap between germline ends came to 13 bases. CDR3 sequence: CASSESCGGGTDTQYF. In DNA form, the CDR3 reads TGCGCCAGCAGTGAGTCCTGCGGAGGGGGAACAGATACGCAGTATTTT.

The CDR3 bases are TGTGCCAGCAGGGAGGACGGTGTATCCTACGAGCAGTACTTC. It translates to CASREDGVSYEQYF. This chain uses TRBV6-5 with TRBJ2-7; D is possibly TRBD2 (5 bases). V gave up 6 bases and J gave up 1 base, with 13 bases separating them. This CDR3 has 14 residues. Germline V gives CDR1 MNHEY, CDR2 SVGAGI.

The chain employs TRBV7-9 and TRBJ2-7, with 9 nucleotides matching TRBD2. Germline CDR1 is SEHNR and CDR2 is FQNEAQ (reference sequence). Trimming removed 1 base from V and 2 bases from J; junction bases left unmatched: 3. The CDR3 runs to 15 residues. CDR3 DNA sequence: TGTGCCAGCAGCTTAGGAGTAGCGGGAGCCTACGAGCAGTACTTC. This codes for CASSLGVAGAYEQYF.

This clone has a handful of counts. The CDR3 here is CASRSGLAEAYEQYF. CDR3 nucleotides: TGTGCCAGCAGGTCAGGACTAGCGGAAGCCTACGAGCAGTACTTC. This chain joins TRBV11-1 and TRBJ2-7, with TRBD2 matching over 10 bases. Germline-derived CDR1 and CDR2 are SGHAT and FQDESV (reference sequence). The CDR3 spans 15 residues. J was trimmed by 2 bases and V by 6 bases; bases with no gene match: 7. The full variable domain, with the rest looked up from reference TRBV11-1 and TRBJ2-7, is EAEVAQSPRYKITEKSQAVAFWCDPISGHATLYWYRQILGQGPELLVQFQDESVVDDSQLPKDRFSAERLKGVDSTLKIQPAELGDSAMYLCASRSGLAEAYEQYFGPGTRLTVT.

V usage is TRBV29-1 and J usage is TRBJ1-1; the match to TRBD1 covers 10 bases. Per germline, CDR1 SQVTM and CDR2 ANQGSEA. J was trimmed by 3 bases and V by 4 bases; bases with no gene match: 2. The CDR3 length is 13 residues. CDR3 sequence reads: CSVGTGGYTEAFF. The DNA for the CDR3 is TGCAGCGTTGGGACAGGGGGGTACACTGAAGCTTTCTTT.

This chain joins TRBV5-6 and TRBJ1-2, with 7 bases aligning to TRBD1. The V gene's germline CDR1 is SGHDT and CDR2 YYEEEE. V gave up 0 bases and J gave up 1 base; unmatched junction bases: 9. The CDR3 totals 17 residues. The CDR3 DNA sequence: TGTGCCAGCAGCTTGGGGCAGGGGGTCCAACTTAACTATGGCTACACCTTC. Its protein is CASSLGQGVQLNYGYTF.

V is TRBV30 and J is TRBJ1-6, with 8 bases aligning to TRBD1. Germline CDR1 is GTSNPN and CDR2 is SVGIG (reference sequence). V was clipped by 8 bases and J by 7 bases; unmatched bases: 10. CDR3 length: 14 amino acids. CDR3 amino acids: CAATGTGLNSPLHF. In DNA form, the CDR3 reads TGTGCCGCCACCGGGACAGGACTAAATTCACCCCTCCACTTT.

CDR3 residues: CASSIARHRGLGALSEQFF. For the CDR3, the DNA is TGTGCCAGTAGTATAGCGCGACACAGGGGGCTCGGGGCCCTCTCGGAGCAGTTCTTC. The chain has TRBV19 and TRBJ2-1, with 9 positions matching TRBD1. CDR1 LNHDA and CDR2 SQIVND come from the germline V gene (reference sequence). This CDR3 is built from 19 residues. The junction had 20 bases not matched to a gene; V was cut back by 1 base and J by 10 bases. Complete variable domain (other parts from reference TRBV19 and TRBJ2-1): DGGITQSPKYLFRKEGQNVTLSCEQNLNHDAMYWYRQDPGQGLRLIYYSQIVNDFQKGDIAEGYSVSREKKESFPLTVTSAQKNPTAFYLCASSIARHRGLGALSEQFFGPGTRLTVL.

The chain links TRBV27 to TRBJ2-7, with 8 bases matching TRBD1. Trimming took 6 bases from V and 0 from J; bases not matched to a gene: 13. The CDR3 contains 17 residues. In germline, CDR1 is MNHEY, CDR2 SMNVEV (reference sequence). The CDR3 DNA is TGTGCCAGCAGCCGTAGACAGGGGTCAAGGAGCTCCTACGAGCAGTACTTC. Translating it yields CASSRRQGSRSSYEQYF.

This chain uses TRBV28 with TRBJ1-1; 9 bases are a match to TRBD1. V shed 2 bases and J 0 bases; nucleotides not matched to a gene: 7. Germline CDR1 and CDR2: MDHEN and SYDVKM. This CDR3 contains 17 residues. DNA of the CDR3: TGTGCCAGCAGTTTAGTGACAGGGGGGTTCATGAACACTGAAGCTTTCTTT. The encoded protein is CASSLVTGGFMNTEAFF.

The CDR3 DNA is TGCGCCAGCAGCCAAGAACTCGGGACAAATAATTCACCCCTCCACTTT. Amino acid sequence: CASSQELGTNNSPLHF. J is TRBJ1-6 and V is TRBV4-1, with D perhaps matching TRBD1 (6 bases). CDR3 length: 16 amino acids. The germline V gene has CDR1 MGHRA and CDR2 YSYEKL. Trimming removed 0 bases at V and 5 bases at J, with 11 bases between.

V gene TRBV7-9 combines with J gene TRBJ2-1, with D unresolved. The germline V gene has CDR1 SEHNR and CDR2 FQNEAQ (reference sequence). The CDR3 spans 15 residues. The V end lost 1 base, the J end lost 5 bases, and 12 bases lay between the germline ends. CDR3 DNA: TGTGCCAGCAGCTTAGACAAGGACGTACACAATGAGCAGTTCTTC. Translation gives CASSLDKDVHNEQFF.

V and J are TRBV29-1 and TRBJ1-1; 8 nucleotides line up with TRBD1. J lost 1 base, V lost 7 bases, and 8 bases had no gene match. Germline-derived CDR1 and CDR2 are SQVTM and ANQGSEA. The CDR3 is 14 amino acids. This CDR3 reads CSAAGGAGNTEAFF. In nucleotides, the CDR3 is TGCAGCGCCGCAGGGGGCGCAGGGAACACTGAAGCTTTCTTT.

The rearrangement uses TRBV5-4 and TRBJ2-5; 7 bases are a match to TRBD2. The J call may be mistaken, given a closer DNA end match to TRBJ2-7. Per germline, CDR1 SGHNT and CDR2 YYREEE (reference sequence). CDR3 length: 15 residues. In nucleotides, the CDR3 is TGTGCCAGCAGCTCCCCGGGACTATCCTCCTACGAGCAGTACTTC. It encodes CASSSPGLSSYEQYF.

In its sample, this clone was seen many times. This chain joins TRBV21-1 and TRBJ1-4. TRBV21-1 is recorded as a pseudogene. This CDR3 region has 16 residues. The CDR3, as DNA: TGTGCCAGCAAAGACGGGGAACCAGCAACTAATGAAAAACTGTTTTTT. It codes for CASKDGEPATNEKLFF.

This clone was observed a handful of times. This chain links TRBV9 with TRBJ1-2, with D uncertain. From germline, CDR1 is SGDLS and CDR2 YYNGEE. This CDR3 has 14 residues. Trimming pared 0 bases from V and 2 bases from J, leaving 8 bases between. CDR3 amino acids: CASSVDPQNYGYTF. CDR3 nucleotide sequence: TGTGCCAGCAGCGTAGACCCACAGAACTATGGCTACACCTTC.

A few counts support this clone. The chain carries TRBV19 and TRBJ1-2; possible D gene TRBD1, 5 bases. This CDR3 spans 13 amino acids. V shed 3 bases and J shed 4 bases, with 9 bases lying between them. Germline V CDR1 and CDR2: LNHDA, SQIVND (reference sequence). As DNA, the CDR3 is TGTGCCAGTAGTATCCCGGGGCCCTATGGCTACACCTTC. This translates into CASSIPGPYGYTF.

J is TRBJ2-1 and V is TRBV2; possible D gene TRBD2, 6 bases. The CDR3 sequence is 15 residues long. Germline assignment: CDR1 SNHLY and CDR2 FYNNEI. Trimming took 5 bases from V and 8 from J, leaving 19 bases between them. The CDR3 region is CASSSLGGGFDEQFF. The CDR3 DNA reads as TGTGCCAGCAGTTCCCTCGGGGGAGGCTTCGATGAGCAGTTCTTC.

The chain employs TRBV30 and TRBJ2-5, with TRBD1 identical over 9 bases. Germline CDR1 reads GTSNPN; CDR2 reads SVGIG (reference sequence). CDR3 length equals 14 residues. V gave up 5 bases and J gave up 5 bases; unmatched junction bases: 9. The CDR3 DNA reads TGTGCCTGGCAGGACAGGGGTCGGTTGGAGACCCAGTACTTC. Translated: CAWQDRGRLETQYF.